These 22 T cell receptor beta chains were all obtained from the same sample, sequenced in a study of Tregs in tolerant kidney transplant recipients. TCRdb keeps only in-frame clones here, not all; method: immunoSEQ multiplex PCR. The repertoire table contains 50,000 or so clones. Sequences were derived from CD4+ T cells from blood, sampled before the transplant. The receptors come from a human donor who received a combined kidney and bone marrow transplant.

Points on this clone: The read ends 3 residues shy of where the CDR3 ends; the end is completed using the germline J gene. The V gene is TRBV5-1, the J gene TRBJ2-3, with D perhaps TRBD1 (6 bases). This CDR3 contains 18 residues. The V and J ends lost 0 bases and 1 base respectively, with 18 bases between them. CDR1 is SGHRS, CDR2 YFSETQ, per germline. The CDR3 DNA, read in part, is TGCGCCAGCAGCTTGGCCCCCATGGGGGCGGTCGGCACAGATACG. Translated: CASSLAPMGAVGTDT. The entire CDR3 sequence reads CASSLAPMGAVGTDTQYF.

Note on this clone: With the read ending 3 residues before the CDR3 end, the germline J gene is used to fill in that end. The J gene is TRBJ2-3, the V gene TRBV5-1, with unresolved D. Trimming shortened V by 1 base and J by 5 bases, and 17 bases separated the two germline ends. Germline V lookup: CDR1 SGHRS, CDR2 YFSETQ. The CDR3 has 16 residues. The sequenced CDR3 bases are TGCGCCAGCAGCTTGAGGGCCTCGACCCCCTTAGATACG. Protein: CASSLRASTPLDT. The CDR3, in full, reads CASSLRASTPLDTQYF.

A note on this clone: The read ends 3 residues before the CDR3 terminus; that terminus is restored from the germline J gene. The chain is built from TRBV5-1 and TRBJ1-6, with 7 bases aligning to TRBD1. Germline CDR1 is SGHRS and CDR2 is YFSETQ. The junction had 8 bases not matched to a gene; V was cut back by 5 bases and J by 9 bases. The CDR3 is 14 amino acids. The CDR3 sequence: CASRPGQKASPLHF. The CDR3 DNA, read in part, is TGCGCCAGCAGGCCGGGACAGAAGGCTTCACCC. The whole variable domain, filled in from reference TRBV5-1 and TRBJ1-6, reads KAGVTQTPRYLIKTRGQQVTLSCSPISGHRSVSWYQQTPGQGLQFLFEYFSETQRNKGNFPGRFSGRQFSNSRSEMNVSTLELGDSALYLCASRPGQKASPLHFGNGTRLTVT.

Regarding this clone: Sequencing ends 3 residues short of the CDR3 end; the germline J gene provides the rest. V is TRBV19 and J is TRBJ2-6; D not resolved. From germline, CDR1 is LNHDA and CDR2 SQIVND (reference sequence). V dropped 3 bases and J dropped 2 bases, with 14 bases sitting between them. The CDR3 length is 17 residues. The CDR3 bases that were read are TGTGCCAGTAGTATGTCCCCGGGTCGGACTGGGGCCAACGTC. It translates to CASSMSPGRTGANV. The full CDR3 protein is CASSMSPGRTGANVLTF. The full variable domain, its missing parts supplied by reference TRBV19 and TRBJ2-6, is DGGITQSPKYLFRKEGQNVTLSCEQNLNHDAMYWYRQDPGQGLRLIYYSQIVNDFQKGDIAEGYSVSREKKESFPLTVTSAQKNPTAFYLCASSMSPGRTGANVLTFGAGSRLTVL.

A remark on this clone: The CDR3 end is not reached by the read, which stops 3 residues before it; the germline J gene fills it in. J is TRBJ2-4 and V is TRBV18; TRBD1 matches at 7 bases. Germline-derived CDR1 and CDR2 are KGHSH and LQKENI. After removal of 3 bases from V and 8 bases from J, the junction contained 1 base not matched to a gene. This CDR3 has 12 residues. CDR3 bases read: TGTGCCAGCTCACCTGACAGGGACATT. Translated: CASSPDRDI. The complete CDR3 reads CASSPDRDIQYF. Variable domain in full (rest from reference TRBV18 and TRBJ2-4): NAGVMQNPRHLVRRRGQEARLRCSPMKGHSHVYWYRQLPEEGLKFMVYLQKENIIDESGMPKERFSAEFPKEGPSILRIQQVVRGDSAAYFCASSPDRDIQYFGAGTRLSVL.

Comments on this clone: The read is 3 residues too short to cover the CDR3 end, so that end is filled in from the germline J gene. This chain connects TRBV7-3 to TRBJ1-4; possibly TRBD1 for D (6 bases). CDR1 SGHTA and CDR2 FQGTGA come from the germline V gene. CDR3 size: 19 residues. Trimming stripped 0 bases from V and 4 bases from J, with 21 bases between. The CDR3 DNA, read in part, is TGTGCCAGCAGCTTAACTGGCGGACAGACCCGGCCAAATAATGAAAAA. Amino acid sequence: CASSLTGGQTRPNNEK. In full, the CDR3 reads CASSLTGGQTRPNNEKLFF.

Worth noting for this clone: The DNA ends 3 residues before the CDR3 does, and the rest of the CDR3 is filled in from the germline J gene. The chain is built from TRBV7-2 and TRBJ1-5, with TRBD1 as a possible D gene (5 bases). This CDR3 has 14 amino acids. Trimming removed 5 bases from V and 3 bases from J, with 11 bases in between. In germline, CDR1 is SGHTA, CDR2 FQGNSA. CDR3 sequence: CASSPGLFNQPQHF. CDR3 DNA, as far as it was read: TGTGCCAGCAGCCCGGGACTGTTCAATCAGCCC.

Concerning this clone: From the germline J gene comes the end of the CDR3, since the read stops 3 residues before it. V is TRBV11-2 and J is TRBJ1-5; D is ambiguous. Trimming removed 2 bases from V and 1 base from J, with 9 bases in between. CDR3 length: 15 residues. In germline, CDR1 is SGHAT, CDR2 FQNNGV. Partial CDR3 DNA: TGTGCCAGCAGCTTAAACCGAGGGAGCAATCAGCCC. This encodes CASSLNRGSNQP. The CDR3 in its entirety is CASSLNRGSNQPQHF.

As to this clone: The read terminates 3 residues ahead of where the CDR3 ends, so the germline J gene completes it. The chain couples TRBV2 to TRBJ2-5, with 9 positions matching TRBD2. Germline CDR1 reads SNHLY; CDR2 reads FYNNEI. The CDR3 contains 16 residues. With V trimmed by 3 bases and J by 2 bases, 7 bases remained unmatched. The sequenced part of the CDR3 DNA is TGTGCCAGCAGTGATTGGCTAGCGGGGCTGCAAGAGACC. Amino acid sequence: CASSDWLAGLQET. The whole CDR3 protein is CASSDWLAGLQETQYF.

A word on this clone: The CDR3 end is not reached by the read, which stops 3 residues before it; the germline J gene fills it in. The V and J genes are TRBV6-2 or TRBV6-3 and TRBJ2-7; TRBD1 matches at 7 bases. V was pared by 0 bases and J by 4 bases, with 12 bases of the junction left unmatched. The CDR3 totals 17 residues. From germline, CDR1 is MNHEY and CDR2 SVGEGT. CDR3 amino acids: CASSYSSRTGERYEQYF. CDR3 bases read: TGTGCCAGCAGTTACTCGAGCCGAACAGGGGAGAGGTACGAG.

Comments on this clone: With the read ending 3 residues before the CDR3 end, the germline J gene is used to fill in that end. The V and J genes are TRBV2 and TRBJ2-1; D is ambiguous. Looked up from germline, CDR1 is SNHLY and CDR2 is FYNNEI. This CDR3 is 14 amino acids long. V was trimmed by 7 bases and J by 2 bases, leaving 12 bases between them. The part of the CDR3 DNA that was read is TGTGCCAGCATACCTTTTGGCCCCTACAATGAG. This translates into CASIPFGPYNE. The CDR3 as a whole reads CASIPFGPYNEQFF. Drawing the rest from reference TRBV2 and TRBJ2-1, the complete variable domain is EPEVTQTPSHQVTQMGQEVILRCVPISNHLYFYWYRQILGQKVEFLVSFYNNEISEKSEIFDDQFSVERPDGSNFTLKIRSTKLEDSAMYFCASIPFGPYNEQFFGPGTRLTVL.

A note on this clone: The read finishes 3 residues shy of the CDR3 end, and the germline J gene is used to complete it. The chain carries TRBV2 and TRBJ1-5, with 11 bases that match TRBD1. Germline CDR1 SNHLY, CDR2 FYNNEI. Trimming cost V 6 bases and J 5 bases; bases outside gene matches: 6. There are 15 residues in the CDR3. The CDR3 sequence is CASRDRTGGDQPQHF. The sequenced CDR3 bases are TGTGCCAGCAGAGACCGGACAGGGGGCGATCAGCCC.

To note about this clone: The read stops 3 residues short of the end of the CDR3; the missing end is completed from the germline J gene. The chain links TRBV7-9 to TRBJ1-5; no definite D call. Germline assignment: CDR1 SEHNR and CDR2 FQNEAQ (reference sequence). The CDR3 runs to 13 residues. Between the trimmed V and J ends, which lost 1 base and 7 bases, there was a span of 8 bases. The sequenced part of the CDR3 DNA is TGTGCCAGCAGCTTAGGCGGGGAACAGCCC. Amino acids: CASSLGGEQP. The whole CDR3 sequence reads CASSLGGEQPQHF.

The CDR3 loop is CASSRFAQGAFGNTIYF. The CDR3 DNA, read in part, is TGTGCCAGCTCCCGGTTTGCCCAGGGGGCTTTTGGAAACACC. This chain links TRBV18 with TRBJ1-3; 8 bases are a match to TRBD1. Coverage ceases 3 residues before the CDR3 finishes, and the germline J gene fills in the end. V lost 6 bases to trimming and J lost 3 bases; unmatched junction nucleotides: 13. This CDR3 spans 17 amino acids. CDR1 and CDR2 from the germline V gene are KGHSH and LQKENI.

On this clone: The read falls 3 residues short of the CDR3 end, and the missing part is taken from the germline J gene. The chain employs TRBV19 and TRBJ1-5; D unclear. Germline-derived CDR1 and CDR2 are LNHDA and SQIVND (reference sequence). V lost 3 bases and J 8 bases, leaving 17 bases between the germline ends. The CDR3 spans 15 residues. CDR3 residues: CASSIGGLGREPQHF. CDR3 DNA, as far as it was read: TGTGCCAGTAGTATTGGCGGATTAGGTCGGGAGCCC.

To note about this clone: The CDR3 end falls 3 residues outside the read, so it is completed with the germline J gene. The chain links TRBV7-9 to TRBJ1-1; 7 nucleotides match TRBD1. V lost 2 bases, J lost 3 bases, and 6 bases stayed unmatched. Germline V gene lookup returns CDR1 SEHNR and CDR2 FQNEAQ (reference sequence). The CDR3 covers 15 residues. The sequenced part of the CDR3 DNA is TGTGCCAGCAGCTTATCGGGACAGTGGGACACTGAA. It translates to CASSLSGQWDTE. The full CDR3 sequence reads CASSLSGQWDTEAFF. Using reference TRBV7-9 and TRBJ1-1 for the parts outside the CDR3, the full variable domain is DTGVSQNPRHKITKRGQNVTFRCDPISEHNRLYWYRQTLGQGPEFLTYFQNEAQLEKSRLLSDRFSAERPKGSFSTLEIQRTEQGDSAMYLCASSLSGQWDTEAFFGQGTRLTVV.

Concerning this clone itself: The read comes to an end 3 residues before the CDR3 does, leaving the germline J gene to fill in the end. The rearrangement uses TRBV7-9 and TRBJ2-2, with 10 bases identical to TRBD2. The length of the CDR3 is 14 residues. Germline V gene sequence: CDR1 SEHNR, CDR2 FQNEAQ (reference sequence). V trimming: 0 bases; J trimming: 10 bases; junction bases outside the gene matches: 2. CDR3: CASSLAGLASELFF. The DNA read from the CDR3 is TGTGCCAGCAGCTTAGCGGGACTAGCGTCGGAG.

In the case of this clone: The CDR3 end is not reached by the read, which stops 3 residues before it; the germline J gene fills it in. The V gene is TRBV29-1, the J gene TRBJ1-1; weak D call: TRBD1 (5 bases). The CDR3 totals 15 residues. Trimming removed 6 bases from V and 4 bases from J, with 21 bases in between. The germline V gene encodes CDR1 SQVTM and CDR2 ANQGSEA. The sequenced part of the CDR3 DNA is TGCAGCGTCGGGGGGACCGGCTCCTTGCGCACTGAA. Amino acids: CSVGGTGSLRTE. In full, the CDR3 reads CSVGGTGSLRTEAFF.

About this clone itself: The read terminates 3 residues ahead of where the CDR3 ends, so the germline J gene completes it. The genes are TRBV11-2 and TRBJ1-2, with a tentative D call TRBD1 (6 bases). V was cut by 5 bases and J by 3 bases, with 10 bases left in between. The germline CDR1 and CDR2 sequences are SGHAT and FQNNGV. This CDR3 is built from 13 residues. The CDR3 bases that were read are TGTGCCAGCAGCCCGGACAGCCACTATGGC. Residues: CASSPDSHYG. The full CDR3 protein is CASSPDSHYGYTF.

Comments on this clone: The read terminates 3 residues ahead of where the CDR3 ends, so the germline J gene completes it. The V and J genes are TRBV7-2 and TRBJ2-3; weak D call: TRBD1 (5 bases). Germline V gives CDR1 SGHTA, CDR2 FQGNSA. The V end lost 5 bases, the J end lost 0 bases, and 9 bases lay between the germline ends. The CDR3 is made up of 14 amino acids. The CDR3 reads CASSPRQSTDTQYF. CDR3 DNA (partial): TGTGCCAGCAGCCCCCGACAGAGCACAGATACG.

CDR3 sequence reads: CASSDPGQPQHF. The sequenced part of the CDR3 DNA is TGTGCCAGCAGTGATCCAGGTCAGCCC. The V call is TRBV6-4, the J call TRBJ1-5; unclear D gene. The read ends 3 residues shy of where the CDR3 ends; the end is completed using the germline J gene. CDR1 and CDR2 (germline): MRHNA, SNTAGT. This CDR3 spans 12 amino acids. Trimming cost V 3 bases and J 6 bases, with 6 bases left between them.

CDR3 DNA (partial): TGTGCCAGCAGCTTGGACAGGGTCTTCGCAGATACG. Translating it yields CASSLDRVFADT. The entire CDR3 reads CASSLDRVFADTQYF. This chain joins TRBV5-6 and TRBJ2-3; D might be TRBD1 (6 bases). The read ends 3 residues before the CDR3 terminus; that terminus is restored from the germline J gene. Germline CDR1 reads SGHDT; CDR2 reads YYEEEE. This CDR3 has 15 amino acids. V was trimmed by 0 bases and J by 4 bases, leaving 12 bases between them.